This TCR beta chain was observed in a study of beta chain features in type 1 diabetes (dated by TCRdb to about 2018). At the level of the whole study: Mean age, gender distribution, total cell number and subset yield did not differ between patients and healthy donors. A total of under 140,000,000 sorted cells were examined across all samples, and the number of cells per subset was strongly correlated with RNA yield. The study compared TCRB repertoires of sorted circulating CD4+ T cell subsets between recently diagnosed type 1 diabetes patients and matched healthy donors. Regulatory and stem cell-like memory subsets were obtained from only 8 patients and roughly eight healthy donors, while naive and central memory subsets were obtained from all 30 or so donors.

Findings and caveats that apply to the study as a whole: In all four CD4+ subsets, TCRB CDR3 length was moderately but significantly shorter in type 1 diabetes patients. PCR might favor shorter templates, but patient and control samples were amplified and corrected together, so any skew would affect both groups equally. Naive, central memory and regulatory TCRB repertoires appeared more similar among patients than among healthy donors. Patients with type 1 diabetes made fewer insertions and deleted more nucleotides at VDJ recombination sites, implying thymic rearrangement abnormalities. Because the HLA sub-analyses included only small numbers of individuals, any influence of HLA type on TCRB rearrangement was left unresolved. Because cDNA rather than genomic DNA was sequenced, highly expressing activated cells could have been over-represented, although no difference in activation and CD3 levels was found between groups.

Only a few counts were recorded for this clone. No antigen is known for it. Nothing much larger sits one base from this clone, and base qualities are not available. Each donor gave one peripheral blood draw, roughly 0.11 L on average, collected into heparinised tubes. Using a panel that included CD45RO, CCR7, CD25, CD127, CD95 and CD27, naive, central memory, regulatory and stem cell-like memory CD4+ T cells were sorted on a BD FACSAria II. A purity above 95% was achieved for all sorted populations. PBMCs were isolated immediately by Lymphoprep density gradient centrifugation and stained directly without culture. To minimize batch effects, samples were stained and sorted in pairs, one healthy donor with one patient per experiment. The entire isolated RNA was reverse transcribed using the High Capacity cDNA Reverse Transcription Kit, and thus expressed TCRB transcripts were sequenced. Deep immunoSEQ sequencing was applied to naive, central memory and regulatory T cell samples, giving an average of roughly 3.5 million total reads per sample. Sorted cells were lysed in RLT buffer, and RNA was extracted using DNase-treated RNeasy Micro or Mini kits according to cell number. To prevent cross-contamination, every cell subset was processed on its own, while patient and healthy donor samples were processed together. The immunoSEQ multiplex PCR was used to amplify TCRB sequences from cDNA, generating 87-bp fragments that spanned the CDR3 region. Sequencing of the amplicons was done on the Illumina HiSeq platform. Processing in the source paper ran as follows. Synthetic template baselines were used to correct PCR bias computationally, reads within Hamming distance 2 were collapsed, and singletons that could not be merged were discarded. Reads were aligned to IMGT to assign V, D and J genes, CDR3 length, and insertions or deletions at six rearrangement sites. Clonotype counts were normalized to sorted cell number within each subset before computing true diversity and Gini coefficients with the tcR R package. Repertoire sharing was quantified using the overlap coefficient calculated on TCRB nucleotide sequences. Out-of-frame TCRB sequences from naive cells were analyzed as a proxy for the pre-selection repertoire. TCRdb limited this immuneACCESS table to in-frame rearrangements with V and J called. A share of clones is missing; checked studies link under half to unresolved V genes, and the rest is unexplained. The V and J calls and clone size are taken from that table; D and trimming were inferred from the DNA. The sample yields hundreds of thousands of clones; around 16% were counted once. The ten top clones hold around 0.1% of the sample.

A distance of 12 bases separates the germline ends of V and J, which lose 0 bases and 0 bases respectively. CDR1 and CDR2 are read off the germline V gene (reference sequence) as SGHNT and YYREEE. From the cysteine up to the phenylalanine, the CDR3 has a length of 16 residues. The CDR3 DNA has 48 bases and is translated from base 1. Sequencing input: naive CD4+ T cells from blood. In light of the paper, this sample's cell subset or site label describes: true naive CD4+ T cells. This TCR was sampled from a man aged 18 to 30 in good health. The V gene is TRBV5-4 and the J gene is TRBJ1-1, with the D segment identity uncertain. CDR3 sequence: CASSLANRPVNTEAFF. In nucleotides, the sequence is TGTGCCAGCAGCTTGGCCAACAGACCTGTGAACACTGAAGCTTTCTTT. Beyond the CDR3, the reference TRBV5-4 and TRBJ1-1 genes provide the residues; the full variable domain reads: ETGVTQSPTHLIKTRGQQVTLRCSSQSGHNTVSWYQQALGQGPQFIFQYYREEENGRGNFPPRFSGLQFPNYSSELNVNALELDDSALYLCASSLANRPVNTEAFFGQGTRLTVV.